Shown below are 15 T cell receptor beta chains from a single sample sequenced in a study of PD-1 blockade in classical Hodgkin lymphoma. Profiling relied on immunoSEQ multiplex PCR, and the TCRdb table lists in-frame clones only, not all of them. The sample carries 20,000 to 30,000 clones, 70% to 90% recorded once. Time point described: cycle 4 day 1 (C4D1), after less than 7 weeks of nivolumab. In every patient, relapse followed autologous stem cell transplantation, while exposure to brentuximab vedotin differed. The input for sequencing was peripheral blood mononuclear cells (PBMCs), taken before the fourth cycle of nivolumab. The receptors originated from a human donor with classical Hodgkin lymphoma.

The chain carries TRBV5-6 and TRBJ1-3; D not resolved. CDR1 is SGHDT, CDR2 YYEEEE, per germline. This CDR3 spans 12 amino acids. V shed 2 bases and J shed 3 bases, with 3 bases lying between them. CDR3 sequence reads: CASSLGGNTIYF. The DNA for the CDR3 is TGTGCCAGCAGCTTAGGTGGAAACACCATATATTTT.

This chain's CDR3 is CASSFRPFNTGELFF. The CDR3 DNA is TGTGCCAGCAGTTTCCGACCTTTCAACACCGGGGAGCTGTTTTTT. This rearrangement joins TRBV27 to TRBJ2-2; D uncertain. This CDR3 is 15 amino acids long. Germline-derived CDR1 and CDR2 are MNHEY and SMNVEV (reference sequence). V gave up 3 bases and J gave up 2 bases, with 10 bases separating them.

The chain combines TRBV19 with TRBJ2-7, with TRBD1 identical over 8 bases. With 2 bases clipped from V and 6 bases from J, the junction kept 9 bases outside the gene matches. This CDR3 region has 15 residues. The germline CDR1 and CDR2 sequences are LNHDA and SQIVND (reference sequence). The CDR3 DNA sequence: TGTGCCAGTAGTATAATGATGATACAGGGGGGCGAGCAGTACTTC. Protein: CASSIMMIQGGEQYF.

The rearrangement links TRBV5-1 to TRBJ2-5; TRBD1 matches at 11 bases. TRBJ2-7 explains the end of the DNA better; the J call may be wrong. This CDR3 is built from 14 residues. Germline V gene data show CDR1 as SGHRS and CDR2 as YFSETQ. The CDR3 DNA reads TGCGCCAGCAGCCTGGACAGGGGGCCCTACGAGCAGTACTTC. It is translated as CASSLDRGPYEQYF.

This CDR3 is CASSDGVYSNQPQHF. The CDR3 DNA reads as TGTGCCAGCAGCGACGGTGTCTATAGCAATCAGCCCCAGCATTTT. The rearrangement joins TRBV2 to TRBJ1-5; D ambiguous. The V gene's germline CDR1 is SNHLY and CDR2 FYNNEI. The ends were cut back, 6 bases at V and 0 bases at J, with 12 bases in the middle. There are 15 residues in the CDR3.

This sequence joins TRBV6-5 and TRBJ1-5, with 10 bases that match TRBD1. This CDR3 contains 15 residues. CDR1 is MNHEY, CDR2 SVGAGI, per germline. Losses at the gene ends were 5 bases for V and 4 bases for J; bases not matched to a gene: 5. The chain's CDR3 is CASSAGQGVNQPQHF. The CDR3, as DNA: TGTGCCAGCAGTGCCGGACAGGGGGTTAATCAGCCCCAGCATTTT.

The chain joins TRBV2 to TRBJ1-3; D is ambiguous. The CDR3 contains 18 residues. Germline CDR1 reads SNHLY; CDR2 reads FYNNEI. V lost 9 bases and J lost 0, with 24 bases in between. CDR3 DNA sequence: TGTGCCAGTACTAGCCCGACGGATTTATCGTACTCTGGAAACACCATATATTTT. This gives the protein CASTSPTDLSYSGNTIYF.

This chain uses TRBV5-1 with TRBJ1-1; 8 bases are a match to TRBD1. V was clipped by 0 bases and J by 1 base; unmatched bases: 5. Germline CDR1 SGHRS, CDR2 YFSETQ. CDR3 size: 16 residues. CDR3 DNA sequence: TGCGCCAGCAGCTTGGAGACAGGGGTCGGGAACACTGAAGCTTTCTTT. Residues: CASSLETGVGNTEAFF. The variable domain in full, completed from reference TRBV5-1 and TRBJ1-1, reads KAGVTQTPRYLIKTRGQQVTLSCSPISGHRSVSWYQQTPGQGLQFLFEYFSETQRNKGNFPGRFSGRQFSNSRSEMNVSTLELGDSALYLCASSLETGVGNTEAFFGQGTRLTVV.

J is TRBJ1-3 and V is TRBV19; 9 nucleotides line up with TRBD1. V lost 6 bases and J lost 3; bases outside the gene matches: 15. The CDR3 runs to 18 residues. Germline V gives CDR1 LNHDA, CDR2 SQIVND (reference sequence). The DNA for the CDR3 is TGTGCCAGTAGACTTCACGGAGGGACAGGGAACGGTGGAAACACCATATATTTT. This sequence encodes CASRLHGGTGNGGNTIYF.

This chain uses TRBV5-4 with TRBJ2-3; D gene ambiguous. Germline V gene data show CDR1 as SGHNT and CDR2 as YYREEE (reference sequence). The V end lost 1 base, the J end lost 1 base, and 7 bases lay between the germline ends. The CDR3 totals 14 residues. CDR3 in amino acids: CASSLLDGTDTQYF. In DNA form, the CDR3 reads TGTGCCAGCAGCTTGCTTGATGGCACAGATACGCAGTATTTT.

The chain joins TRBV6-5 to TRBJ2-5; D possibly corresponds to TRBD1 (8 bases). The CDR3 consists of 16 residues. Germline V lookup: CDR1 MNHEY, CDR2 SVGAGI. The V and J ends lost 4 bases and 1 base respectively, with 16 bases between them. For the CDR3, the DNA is TGTGCCAGCAGTTCCACAGGGGGGAGGGGCCAAGAGACCCAGTACTTC. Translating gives CASSSTGGRGQETQYF.

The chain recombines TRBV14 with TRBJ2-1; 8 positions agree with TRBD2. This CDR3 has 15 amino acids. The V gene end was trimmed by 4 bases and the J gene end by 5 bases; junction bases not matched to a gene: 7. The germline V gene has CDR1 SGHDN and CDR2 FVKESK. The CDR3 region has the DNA TGTGCCAGCAGCCGAACAGCGGGGGCCCACAATGAGCAGTTCTTC. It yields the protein CASSRTAGAHNEQFF. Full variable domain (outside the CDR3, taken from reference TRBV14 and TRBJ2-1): EAGVTQFPSHSVIEKGQTVTLRCDPISGHDNLYWYRRVMGKEIKFLLHFVKESKQDESGMPNNRFLAERTGGTYSTLKVQPAELEDSGVYFCASSRTAGAHNEQFFGPGTRLTVL.

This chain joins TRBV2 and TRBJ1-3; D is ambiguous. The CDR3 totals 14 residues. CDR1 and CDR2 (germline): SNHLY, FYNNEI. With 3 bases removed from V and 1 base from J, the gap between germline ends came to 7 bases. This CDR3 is CASSDRFSGNTIYF. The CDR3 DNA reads TGTGCCAGCAGTGATCGGTTTTCTGGAAACACCATATATTTT.

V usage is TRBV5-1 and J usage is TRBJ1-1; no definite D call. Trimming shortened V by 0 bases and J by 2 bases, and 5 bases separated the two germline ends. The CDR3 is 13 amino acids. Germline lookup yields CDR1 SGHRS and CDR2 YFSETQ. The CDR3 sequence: CASSLAINTEAFF. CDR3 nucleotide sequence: TGCGCCAGCAGCTTGGCGATAAACACTGAAGCTTTCTTT.

The CDR3 region has the DNA TGTGCCAGCAGGGGTGCCTACGAGCAGTACTTC. Translating it yields CASRGAYEQYF. V gene TRBV2 combines with J gene TRBJ2-5; no definite D call. The J call may not be correct, given that the DNA end is closer to TRBJ2-7. The CDR3 covers 11 residues. The V gene's germline CDR1 is SNHLY and CDR2 FYNNEI.